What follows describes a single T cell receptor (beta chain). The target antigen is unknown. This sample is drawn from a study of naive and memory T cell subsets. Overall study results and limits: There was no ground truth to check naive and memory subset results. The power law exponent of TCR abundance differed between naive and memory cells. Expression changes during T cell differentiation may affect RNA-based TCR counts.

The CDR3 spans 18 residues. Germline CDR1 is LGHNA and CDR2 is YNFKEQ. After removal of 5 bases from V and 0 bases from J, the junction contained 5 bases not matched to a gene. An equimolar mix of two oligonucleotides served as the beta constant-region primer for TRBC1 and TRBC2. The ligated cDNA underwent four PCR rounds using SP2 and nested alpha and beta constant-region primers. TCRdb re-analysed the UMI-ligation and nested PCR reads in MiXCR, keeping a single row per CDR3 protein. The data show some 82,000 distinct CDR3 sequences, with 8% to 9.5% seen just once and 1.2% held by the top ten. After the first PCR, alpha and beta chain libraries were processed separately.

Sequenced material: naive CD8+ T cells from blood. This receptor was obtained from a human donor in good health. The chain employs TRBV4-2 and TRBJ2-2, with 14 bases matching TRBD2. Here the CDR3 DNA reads TGTGCCAGCAGCGAGGGACTAGCGGGAGAATCGAACACCGGGGAGCTGTTTTTT. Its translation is CASSEGLAGESNTGELFF.